Presented here are 23 T cell receptor beta chains from one specimen sequenced in a study of T cells in narcolepsy. The protocol was immunoSEQ multiplex PCR, while the TCRdb copy is restricted to in-frame clones and leaves out a portion. The data show roughly 25,000 clones, almost 85% seen once. The sample taken for sequencing was memory (CD45RA-) CD4+ T cells from blood. These receptor sequences come from a human donor in good health.

This chain uses TRBV7-2 with TRBJ2-1, with 12 bases that match TRBD2. Germline V gene data show CDR1 as SGHTA and CDR2 as FQGNSA. The V and J ends lost 2 bases and 5 bases, in that order; junction bases with no gene match: 10. The CDR3 spans 18 residues. CDR3 region: CASSLFGLAGGSDNEQFF. The CDR3 bases are TGTGCCAGCAGCTTATTCGGTCTAGCGGGAGGGTCGGACAATGAGCAGTTCTTC.

The V and J genes are TRBV25-1 and TRBJ1-1; 11 nucleotides agree with TRBD1. This CDR3 spans 13 amino acids. The V and J ends lost 4 bases and 10 bases, in that order; junction bases with no gene match: 5. The V gene's germline CDR1 is MGHDK and CDR2 SYGVNS. The CDR3 DNA is TGTGCCAGCAGTGCCGGACAGGGGGCTGGAGCTTTCTTT. Amino acids: CASSAGQGAGAFF.

The V gene is TRBV7-9, the J gene TRBJ2-7; 10 bases are a match to TRBD1. Looked up from germline, CDR1 is SEHNR and CDR2 is FQNEAQ (reference sequence). The CDR3 covers 16 residues. V shed 0 bases and J 2 bases; nucleotides not matched to a gene: 4. The CDR3 region is CASSLAGGQGTYEQYF. In DNA form, the CDR3 reads TGTGCCAGCAGCTTAGCGGGGGGACAGGGGACCTACGAGCAGTACTTC.

This clone was counted a few times. This rearrangement joins TRBV6-1 to TRBJ1-2; 8 positions match TRBD1. Germline CDR1 and CDR2: MNHNS and SASEGT. The CDR3 is 13 amino acids. V trimming: 6 bases; J trimming: 4 bases; junction bases outside the gene matches: 4. The CDR3 loop is CASRATGGYGYTF. CDR3 in DNA: TGTGCCAGCAGGGCCACAGGGGGCTATGGCTACACCTTC.

This clone was picked up a small number of times. V is TRBV5-1 and J is TRBJ2-7; 11 bases line up with TRBD1. Germline CDR1 SGHRS, CDR2 YFSETQ. The CDR3 is made up of 13 amino acids. The V segment lost 8 bases and the J segment 3 bases; nucleotides outside the gene matches: 4. The CDR3 sequence: CARGQGGFYEQYF. The CDR3 DNA is TGCGCCAGGGGACAGGGGGGTTTCTACGAGCAGTACTTC.

The chain is built from TRBV11-2 and TRBJ2-5; D is unclear. Germline CDR1 and CDR2: SGHAT and FQNNGV. The CDR3 covers 13 residues. Trimming cost V 1 base and J 4 bases, with 7 bases left between them. The CDR3 protein is CASSLVPGETQYF. CDR3 DNA sequence: TGTGCCAGCAGCTTAGTGCCGGGAGAGACCCAGTACTTC.

The rearrangement uses TRBV9 and TRBJ1-1; D not resolved. This CDR3 comprises 15 residues. CDR1 and CDR2 from the germline V gene are SGDLS and YYNGEE. V was trimmed by 0 bases and J by 1 base, leaving 10 bases between them. CDR3 loop: CASSVGGLGNTEAFF. In nucleotides, the CDR3 is TGTGCCAGCAGCGTAGGAGGGTTGGGGAACACTGAAGCTTTCTTT.

V is TRBV5-5 and J is TRBJ2-7, with D tentatively TRBD2 (6 bases). CDR1 and CDR2 from the germline V gene are SGHKS and YYEKEE (reference sequence). V lost 1 base and J 7 bases, leaving 21 bases between the germline ends. The CDR3 runs 16 residues. Here the CDR3 reads CASSLSTSSVPLEQYF. DNA of the CDR3: TGTGCCAGCAGCTTGTCAACGTCTAGCGTACCCCTAGAGCAGTACTTC.

This chain links TRBV5-1 with TRBJ2-1, with 14 nucleotides matching TRBD2. V gave up 0 bases and J gave up 9 bases; unmatched junction bases: 5. CDR3 length equals 16 residues. Germline CDR1 SGHRS, CDR2 YFSETQ. CDR3 region: CASSLAGLAGVGEQFF. The CDR3 DNA is TGCGCCAGCAGCTTGGCGGGACTAGCGGGAGTGGGTGAGCAGTTCTTC.

The V and J genes are TRBV6-6 and TRBJ2-2; no definite D call. Per the germline V gene, CDR1 is MNHNY and CDR2 is SVGAGI (reference sequence). The CDR3 spans 12 residues. The V end was cut by 6 bases, the J end by 5 bases, with 7 bases between. This CDR3 reads CASSQWTGELFF. The CDR3 DNA is TGTGCCAGCAGCCAATGGACCGGGGAGCTGTTTTTT.

The genes are TRBV2 and TRBJ2-5; D is ambiguous. The V and J ends lost 8 bases and 5 bases respectively, with 9 bases between them. Per the germline V gene, CDR1 is SNHLY and CDR2 is FYNNEI. This CDR3 spans 11 amino acids. CDR3 bases: TGTGCCAGCCTCCGGCGGGAGACCCAGTACTTC. Its protein product is CASLRRETQYF.

J is TRBJ2-1 and V is TRBV14; the match to TRBD2 covers 7 bases. The germline gives CDR1 SGHDN, CDR2 FVKESK. The CDR3 covers 14 residues. V lost 4 bases, J lost 6 bases, and 6 bases stayed unmatched. The CDR3 loop is CASSRRGVGNEQFF. Here the CDR3 DNA reads TGTGCCAGCAGCCGCCGGGGGGTAGGCAATGAGCAGTTCTTC.

This clone appeared once. This chain connects TRBV5-4 to TRBJ2-3; 7 nucleotides match TRBD2. Germline V CDR1 and CDR2: SGHNT, YYREEE (reference sequence). Trimming cost V 4 bases and J 1 base; bases outside gene matches: 6. The CDR3 is made up of 15 amino acids. CDR3 protein: CASSPTSDRTDTQYF. CDR3 bases: TGTGCCAGCAGCCCCACTAGCGATCGCACAGATACGCAGTATTTT.

The chain is built from TRBV10-3 and TRBJ1-1; D gene uncertain. The CDR3 is 12 amino acids. V dropped 5 bases and J dropped 8 bases, with 12 bases sitting between them. Germline V gene data show CDR1 as ENHRY and CDR2 as SYGVKD. CDR3 sequence reads: CAISSKLREAFF. The CDR3 DNA is TGTGCCATCAGTTCAAAGCTTCGGGAAGCTTTCTTT.

This clone was detected only a few times. This chain links TRBV6-1 with TRBJ2-2; unclear D gene. CDR1 is MNHNS and CDR2 is SASEGT in the germline V gene. This CDR3 comprises 14 residues. Trimming shortened V by 3 bases and J by 0 bases, and 5 bases separated the two germline ends. CDR3 in DNA: TGTGCCAGCAGTGAGACTGCGAACACCGGGGAGCTGTTTTTT. This codes for CASSETANTGELFF.

The chain has TRBV5-3 and TRBJ2-3; possible D gene TRBD1, 5 bases. TRBV5-3 is annotated as an ORF whose role is uncertain. V lost 1 base and J 0 bases, leaving 27 bases between the germline ends. This CDR3 region has 21 residues. The CDR3 DNA sequence: TGTGCCAGAAGCTTGTACGGGCATCTAGGGGCTCTAAATACTAGCACAGATACGCAGTATTTT. This encodes CARSLYGHLGALNTSTDTQYF.

The chain recombines TRBV7-2 with TRBJ2-7; possibly TRBD2 for D (6 bases). Per the germline V gene, CDR1 is SGHTA and CDR2 is FQGNSA. Deletions cut 6 bases from V and 5 bases from J, with 17 bases between. This CDR3 is 14 amino acids long. The CDR3 loop is CASSTSSYWDEQYF. The DNA for the CDR3 is TGTGCCAGCAGTACTAGCTCCTACTGGGACGAGCAGTACTTC.

This sequence joins TRBV28 and TRBJ2-3, with 10 bases identical to TRBD2. V was pared by 6 bases and J by 0 bases, with 9 bases of the junction left unmatched. Germline V gene data show CDR1 as MDHEN and CDR2 as SYDVKM. This CDR3 contains 17 residues. CDR3 in amino acids: CASSGRGTSVSTDTQYF. The DNA for the CDR3 is TGTGCCAGCAGCGGCCGCGGGACTAGCGTTAGCACAGATACGCAGTATTTT.

The CDR3 DNA sequence: TGTGCCAGCAGCCGGACAGGGGGCAGTTGGGAACTGTTTTTT. Translating gives CASSRTGGSWELFF. The V gene is TRBV7-2, the J gene TRBJ1-4; 11 nucleotides align to TRBD1. Germline values: CDR1 SGHTA, CDR2 FQGNSA. Trimming at V came to 5 bases and at J to 12 bases, leaving 8 bases not matched to a gene. This CDR3 region has 14 residues.

The chain recombines TRBV13 with TRBJ1-6, with D maybe TRBD1 (6 bases). Germline V gives CDR1 PRHDT, CDR2 FYEKMQ (reference sequence). V was cut by 5 bases and J by 10 bases, with 18 bases left in between. This CDR3 is 15 amino acids long. In nucleotides, the CDR3 is TGTGCCAGCAGCCCACAAACAGGGTCTCGATCACCCCTCCACTTT. It translates to CASSPQTGSRSPLHF.

The genes are TRBV5-4 and TRBJ2-3; TRBD1 matches at 9 bases. The CDR3 has 15 residues. Trimming took 0 bases from V and 6 from J; bases not matched to a gene: 5. The germline gives CDR1 SGHNT, CDR2 YYREEE (reference sequence). In nucleotides, the CDR3 is TGTGCCAGCAGCTTGGAGGACAGGGGCCCGGATACGCAGTATTTT. It is translated as CASSLEDRGPDTQYF. Together with reference TRBV5-4 and TRBJ2-3, the CDR3 gives the full variable domain: ETGVTQSPTHLIKTRGQQVTLRCSSQSGHNTVSWYQQALGQGPQFIFQYYREEENGRGNFPPRFSGLQFPNYSSELNVNALELDDSALYLCASSLEDRGPDTQYFGPGTRLTVL.

V and J are TRBV6-1 and TRBJ1-1, with D uncertain. The CDR3 extends over 14 amino acids. Germline V gene sequence: CDR1 MNHNS, CDR2 SASEGT. Trimming cost V 7 bases and J 6 bases, with 18 bases left between them. CDR3 sequence (DNA): TGTGCCAGCACCCCAGCCCTCAGAGCCCCTGAAGCTTTCTTT. It yields the protein CASTPALRAPEAFF.

This chain uses TRBV19 with TRBJ1-1; D is uncertain. The V gene lost 6 bases and the J gene lost 8 bases, with 22 bases spanning the gap. The CDR3 is made up of 15 amino acids. Germline CDR1 LNHDA, CDR2 SQIVND (reference sequence). CDR3 in amino acids: CASSQTDQGRVEAFF. CDR3 DNA: TGTGCCAGTAGCCAAACGGACCAAGGGAGGGTCGAAGCTTTCTTT. Full variable domain (rest looked up from reference TRBV19 and TRBJ1-1): DGGITQSPKYLFRKEGQNVTLSCEQNLNHDAMYWYRQDPGQGLRLIYYSQIVNDFQKGDIAEGYSVSREKKESFPLTVTSAQKNPTAFYLCASSQTDQGRVEAFFGQGTRLTVV.